The entry that follows covers one TCR beta chain sequence. No antigen is known for it. The entry originates in a study of beta chain features in type 1 diabetes. General study findings and limits: A moderate, significant TCRB CDR3 shortening appeared in type 1 diabetes across four CD4+ subsets.

What was sequenced were expressed TCRB transcripts, since all of the isolated RNA had been reverse transcribed. Assay used: immunoSEQ multiplex PCR; TCRdb lists only in-frame clones, some missing. Here the sample spans tens of thousands of clones, 66% being singletons. Germline V gene lookup returns CDR1 MGHRA and CDR2 YSYEKL. V lost 0 bases, J lost 3 bases, and 5 bases stayed unmatched. The CDR3 is 15 residues long. This chain links TRBV4-1 with TRBJ2-7; TRBD1 aligns across 7 bases. Sequenced: Tregs from blood. This receptor was obtained from a woman aged 18-29 years with type 1 diabetes. The CDR3 is CASSQDRDSHYEQYF. CDR3 DNA sequence: TGCGCCAGCAGCCAAGATCGGGACAGCCACTACGAGCAGTACTTC.